Listed here are 18 T cell receptor beta chains from one sample, sequenced in a study of immune evolution from preneoplasia to lung adenocarcinoma. The repertoire was sequenced with immunoSEQ multiplex PCR; TCRdb's copy has only in-frame clones and lacks some. The table has roughly 6,600 clones, approximately 80% seen once. What was sequenced was FFPE lung adenocarcinoma in situ tissue. The receptors shown here come from a person aged 60-80 years with lung adenocarcinoma.

The rearrangement uses TRBV7-8 and TRBJ2-7; D possibly corresponds to TRBD1 (6 bases). CDR3 length: 14 amino acids. Trimming took 1 base from V and 1 from J, leaving 8 bases between them. CDR1 is SGHVS and CDR2 is FQNEAQ in the germline V gene. The CDR3: CASSLGTVSYEQYF. The CDR3 coding sequence is TGTGCCAGCAGCTTAGGGACAGTTTCCTACGAGCAGTACTTC.

This clone is deemed large. The genes are TRBV7-3 and TRBJ2-1; 12 bases match TRBD2. Trimming took 5 bases from V and 2 from J; bases not matched to a gene: 4. CDR3 size: 16 residues. Per germline, CDR1 SGHTA and CDR2 FQGTGA. The CDR3 protein is CASSPWTSGAYNEQFF. The CDR3 DNA sequence: TGTGCCAGCAGCCCGTGGACTAGCGGGGCCTACAATGAGCAGTTCTTC.

This clone was seen more than once but under ten times. The chain links TRBV7-8 to TRBJ1-5; D may be TRBD1 (5 bases). Looked up from germline, CDR1 is SGHVS and CDR2 is FQNEAQ. The V end was cut by 1 base, the J end by 2 bases, with 9 bases between. This CDR3 region has 15 residues. The CDR3 region has the DNA TGTGCCAGCAGCTTAGTGGGGGGAGGCAATCAGCCCCAGCATTTT. Translation gives CASSLVGGGNQPQHF. The full variable domain, in which reference TRBV7-8 and TRBJ1-5 provide the parts outside the CDR3, is GAGVSQSPRYKVAKRGQDVALRCDPISGHVSLFWYQQALGQGPEFLTYFQNEAQLDKSGLPSDRFFAERPEGSVSTLKIQRTQQEDSAVYLCASSLVGGGNQPQHFGDGTRLSIL.

Written as DNA, the CDR3 is TGTGCCAGTAGTATAGAACCGACCCCCCTGAGAGGGGAGCTGTTTTTT. Amino acid sequence: CASSIEPTPLRGELFF. The V call is TRBV19, the J call TRBJ2-2, with D unresolved. The CDR3 totals 16 residues. Looked up from germline, CDR1 is LNHDA and CDR2 is SQIVND (reference sequence). V was clipped by 0 bases and J by 8 bases, with 16 bases between them.

The chain combines TRBV30 with TRBJ2-7; TRBD1 or TRBD2 may be the D gene (5 bases each). V dropped 2 bases and J dropped 3 bases, with 17 bases sitting between them. CDR3 length equals 15 residues. Germline V gene data show CDR1 as GTSNPN and CDR2 as SVGIG (reference sequence). This chain's CDR3 is CAWSTGTGTVYEQYF. CDR3 coding DNA: TGTGCCTGGAGTACCGGGACCGGGACCGTCTACGAGCAGTACTTC.

The chain joins TRBV25-1 to TRBJ1-4; D gene uncertain. The CDR3 loop spans 13 amino acids. The ends were cut back, 7 bases at V and 6 bases at J, with 12 bases in the middle. Germline-derived CDR1 and CDR2 are MGHDK and SYGVNS. CDR3 region: CASKYGSDEKLFF. Written as DNA, the CDR3 is TGTGCCAGCAAGTATGGGTCGGATGAAAAACTGTTTTTT. The full variable domain, in which reference TRBV25-1 and TRBJ1-4 provide the parts outside the CDR3, is EADIYQTPRYLVIGTGKKITLECSQTMGHDKMYWYQQDPGMELHLIHYSYGVNSTEKGDLSSESTVSRIRTEHFPLTLESARPSHTSQYLCASKYGSDEKLFFGSGTQLSVL.

V usage is TRBV15 and J usage is TRBJ1-5, with D unclear. The CDR3 length is 12 residues. Germline V CDR1 and CDR2: LNHNV, YYDKDF (reference sequence). V lost 5 bases, J lost 3 bases, and 5 bases lay in between. This chain's CDR3 is CATSLLNQPQHF. Here the CDR3 DNA reads TGTGCCACCAGCTTACTCAATCAGCCCCAGCATTTT.

The chain couples TRBV6-1 to TRBJ1-5; D possibly corresponds to TRBD1 (5 bases). Trimming took off 1 base at V and 3 bases at J, with 10 bases between the two ends. CDR1 and CDR2 from the germline V gene are MNHNS and SASEGT. CDR3 length: 15 amino acids. The CDR3 loop reads CASSEGQGLNQPQHF. CDR3 in DNA: TGTGCCAGCAGTGAAGGGCAGGGACTCAATCAGCCCCAGCATTTT.

This clone has just one count. The CDR3 region is CASSMGPISSYNSPLHF. CDR3 coding DNA: TGTGCCAGTAGTATGGGACCCATCAGCTCCTATAATTCACCCCTCCACTTT. This rearrangement joins TRBV19 to TRBJ1-6, with D possibly TRBD1 on 5 matching bases. V was pared by 3 bases and J by 0 bases, with 12 bases between. Germline values: CDR1 LNHDA, CDR2 SQIVND (reference sequence). This CDR3 region has 17 residues.

V usage is TRBV5-1 and J usage is TRBJ2-3; 10 positions agree with TRBD1. Germline CDR1 is SGHRS and CDR2 is YFSETQ. Trimming at V came to 5 bases and at J to 2 bases, leaving 5 bases not matched to a gene. CDR3 length: 15 amino acids. DNA of the CDR3: TGCGCCAGCAGTCCCGACAGGGGGCACACAGATACGCAGTATTTT. Amino acid sequence: CASSPDRGHTDTQYF.

This chain joins TRBV11-2 and TRBJ2-3; 8 nucleotides match TRBD2. V lost 1 base to trimming and J lost 2 bases; unmatched junction nucleotides: 8. Per germline, CDR1 SGHAT and CDR2 FQNNGV. The length of the CDR3 is 17 residues. CDR3: CASSLGWRGASTDTQYF. In DNA form, the CDR3 reads TGTGCCAGCAGCTTAGGATGGCGGGGGGCCTCCACAGATACGCAGTATTTT. The complete variable domain, with remaining parts taken from reference TRBV11-2 and TRBJ2-3, reads EAGVAQSPRYKIIEKRQSVAFWCNPISGHATLYWYQQILGQGPKLLIQFQNNGVVDDSQLPKDRFSAERLKGVDSTLKIQPAKLEDSAVYLCASSLGWRGASTDTQYFGPGTRLTVL.

The V and J genes are TRBV27 and TRBJ2-5; 15 bases map to TRBD2. The V gene end was trimmed by 3 bases and the J gene end by 1 base; junction bases not matched to a gene: 6. This CDR3 has 18 residues. CDR1 and CDR2 from the germline V gene are MNHEY and SMNVEV (reference sequence). CDR3 coding DNA: TGTGCCAGCAGTTTCCACGGACTAGCGGGGGGGACCCAAGAGACCCAGTACTTC. It codes for CASSFHGLAGGTQETQYF.

The chain recombines TRBV7-8 with TRBJ1-1, with TRBD1 matching over 8 bases. Germline assignment: CDR1 SGHVS and CDR2 FQNEAQ. J lost 7 bases, V lost 5 bases, and 9 bases had no gene match. This CDR3 is built from 14 residues. CDR3: CASSPRSDRGEAFF. The CDR3 DNA reads TGTGCCAGCAGCCCCCGTAGCGACAGGGGTGAAGCTTTCTTT.

This clone is a singleton in its sample. The chain recombines TRBV5-4 with TRBJ2-2, with TRBD2 matching 7 bases. The V gene's germline CDR1 is SGHNT and CDR2 YYREEE (reference sequence). Unmatched junction bases numbered 7, after V lost 0 bases and J lost 8 bases. The CDR3 has 15 residues. For the CDR3, the DNA is TGTGCCAGCAGCTTGGCGGGGGGAAGCAGGGGGGAGCTGTTTTTT. Translating gives CASSLAGGSRGELFF.

The V gene is TRBV9, the J gene TRBJ1-6; D is perhaps TRBD1 (5 bases). The V and J ends lost 0 bases and 8 bases respectively, with 15 bases between them. The CDR3 consists of 16 residues. In germline, CDR1 is SGDLS, CDR2 YYNGEE. CDR3 residues: CASSVGAGLLDSPLHF. In DNA, the CDR3 is TGTGCCAGCAGCGTAGGAGCAGGGCTGCTAGATTCACCCCTCCACTTT.

This clone turned up a few times. This sequence joins TRBV5-1 and TRBJ1-1, with 7 bases aligning to TRBD1. The V gene end was trimmed by 5 bases and the J gene end by 12 bases; junction bases not matched to a gene: 7. The CDR3 spans 11 residues. In germline, CDR1 is SGHRS, CDR2 YFSETQ. The CDR3 loop is CASSQTGRSFF. CDR3 DNA: TGCGCCAGCAGTCAGACAGGGAGATCTTTCTTT.

This clone ranks as large. The genes are TRBV7-6 and TRBJ2-7; 7 nucleotides line up with TRBD1. This CDR3 has 14 amino acids. The germline V gene has CDR1 SGHVS and CDR2 FNYEAQ. Trimming at V came to 5 bases and at J to 2 bases, leaving 6 bases not matched to a gene. CDR3 sequence (DNA): TGTGCCAGCAGCCTAGGGGACAGCGCCTACGAGCAGTACTTC. This sequence encodes CASSLGDSAYEQYF.

CDR3 sequence: CASSQPSGGARETQYF. DNA of the CDR3: TGTGCCAGCAGCCAGCCGAGCGGGGGGGCACGAGAGACCCAGTACTTC. V is TRBV4-2 and J is TRBJ2-5; 10 positions match TRBD2. Germline CDR1 is LGHNA and CDR2 is YNFKEQ. The V gene end was trimmed by 3 bases and the J gene end by 4 bases; junction bases not matched to a gene: 8. The CDR3 totals 16 residues.